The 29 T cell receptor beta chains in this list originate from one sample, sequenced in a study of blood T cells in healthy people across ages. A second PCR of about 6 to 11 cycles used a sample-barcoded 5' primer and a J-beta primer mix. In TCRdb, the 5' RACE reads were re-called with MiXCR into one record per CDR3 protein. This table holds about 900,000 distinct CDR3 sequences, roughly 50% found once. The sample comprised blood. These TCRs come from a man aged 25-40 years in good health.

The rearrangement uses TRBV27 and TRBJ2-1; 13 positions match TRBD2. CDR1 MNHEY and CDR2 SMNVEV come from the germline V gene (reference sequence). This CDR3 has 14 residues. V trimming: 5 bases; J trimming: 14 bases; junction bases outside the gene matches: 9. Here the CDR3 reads CASSPSGLAGPEFF. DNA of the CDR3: TGTGCCAGCAGTCCGTCGGGACTAGCGGGGCCGGAGTTCTTC.

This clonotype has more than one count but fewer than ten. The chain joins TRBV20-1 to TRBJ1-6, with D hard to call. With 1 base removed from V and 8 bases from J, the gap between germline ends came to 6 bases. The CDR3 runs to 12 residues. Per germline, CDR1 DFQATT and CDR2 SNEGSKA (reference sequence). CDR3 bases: TGCAGTGCTAGAGCTTCGGATTCACCCCTCCACTTT. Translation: CSARASDSPLHF.

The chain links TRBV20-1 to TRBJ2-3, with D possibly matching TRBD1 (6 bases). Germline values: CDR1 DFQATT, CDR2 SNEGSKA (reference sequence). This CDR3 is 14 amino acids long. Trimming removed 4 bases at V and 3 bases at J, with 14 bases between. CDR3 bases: TGCAGTGCTACTAGGGGGATGGGAACAGATACGCAGTATTTT. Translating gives CSATRGMGTDTQYF.

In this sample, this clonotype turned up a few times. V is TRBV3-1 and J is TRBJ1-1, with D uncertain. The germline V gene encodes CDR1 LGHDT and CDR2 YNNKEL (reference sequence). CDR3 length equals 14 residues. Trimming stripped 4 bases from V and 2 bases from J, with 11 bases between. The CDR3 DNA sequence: TGTGCCAGCAGCCCCGGGTATCTCAACACTGAAGCTTTCTTT. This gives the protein CASSPGYLNTEAFF. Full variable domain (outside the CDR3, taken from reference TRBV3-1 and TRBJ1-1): DTAVSQTPKYLVTQMGNDKSIKCEQNLGHDTMYWYKQDSKKFLKIMFSYNNKELIINETVPNRFSPKSPDKAHLNLHINSLELGDSAVYFCASSPGYLNTEAFFGQGTRLTVV.

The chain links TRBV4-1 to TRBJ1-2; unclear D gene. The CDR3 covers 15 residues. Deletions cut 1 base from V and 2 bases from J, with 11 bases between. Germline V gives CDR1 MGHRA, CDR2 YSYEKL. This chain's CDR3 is CASSQGFNTNYGYTF. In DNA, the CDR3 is TGCGCCAGCAGCCAAGGATTCAACACCAACTATGGCTACACCTTC.

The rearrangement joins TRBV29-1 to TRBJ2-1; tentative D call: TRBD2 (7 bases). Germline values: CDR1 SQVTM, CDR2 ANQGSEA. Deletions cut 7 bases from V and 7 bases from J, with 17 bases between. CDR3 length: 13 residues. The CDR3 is CSAPWGGPNEQFF. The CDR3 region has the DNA TGCAGCGCTCCCTGGGGGGGGCCGAATGAGCAGTTCTTC.

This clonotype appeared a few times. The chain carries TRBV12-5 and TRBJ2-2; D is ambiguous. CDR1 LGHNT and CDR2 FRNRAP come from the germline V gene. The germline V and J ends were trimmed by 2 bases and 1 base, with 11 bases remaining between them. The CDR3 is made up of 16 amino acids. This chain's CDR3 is CASGLSGPMNTGELFF. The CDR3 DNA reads TGTGCTAGTGGTTTGTCTGGCCCAATGAACACCGGGGAGCTGTTTTTT.

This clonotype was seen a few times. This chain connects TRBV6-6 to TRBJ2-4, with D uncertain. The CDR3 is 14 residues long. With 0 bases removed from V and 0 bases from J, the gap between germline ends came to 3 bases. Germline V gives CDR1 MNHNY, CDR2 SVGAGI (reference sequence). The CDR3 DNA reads TGTGCCAGCAGTTACTCAGAAGCCAAAAACATTCAGTACTTC. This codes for CASSYSEAKNIQYF.

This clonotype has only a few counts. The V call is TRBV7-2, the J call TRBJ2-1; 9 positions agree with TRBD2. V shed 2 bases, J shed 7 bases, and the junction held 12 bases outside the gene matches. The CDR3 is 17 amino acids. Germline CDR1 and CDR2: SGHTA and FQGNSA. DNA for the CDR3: TGTGCCAGCAGCTTAAGCGTCTTGCGGGGGGGCGGGAATGAGCAGTTCTTC. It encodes CASSLSVLRGGGNEQFF. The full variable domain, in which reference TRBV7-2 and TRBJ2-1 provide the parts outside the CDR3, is GAGVSQSPSNKVTEKGKDVELRCDPISGHTALYWYRQSLGQGLEFLIYFQGNSAPDKSGLPSDRFSAERTGGSVSTLTIQRTQQEDSAVYLCASSLSVLRGGGNEQFFGPGTRLTVL.

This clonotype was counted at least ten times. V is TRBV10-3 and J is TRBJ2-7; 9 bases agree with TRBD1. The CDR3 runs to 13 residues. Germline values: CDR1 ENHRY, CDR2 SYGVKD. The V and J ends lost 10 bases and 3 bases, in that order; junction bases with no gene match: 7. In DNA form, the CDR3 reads TGTGCCAGCTTTGACAGGGGGAACTACGAGCAGTACTTC. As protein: CASFDRGNYEQYF.

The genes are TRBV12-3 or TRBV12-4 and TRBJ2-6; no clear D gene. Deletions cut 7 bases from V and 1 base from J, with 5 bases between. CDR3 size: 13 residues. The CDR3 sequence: CASTPSGANVLTF. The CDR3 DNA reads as TGTGCCAGCACCCCTTCTGGGGCCAACGTCCTGACTTTC.

The CDR3 nucleotides are TGTGCCAGCAGCGTAACTCCAGGGACTAGCGGCAACACAGATACGCAGTATTTT. It yields the protein CASSVTPGTSGNTDTQYF. J is TRBJ2-3 and V is TRBV9; 11 bases are shared with TRBD2. This CDR3 is built from 18 residues. After removal of 1 base from V and 2 bases from J, the junction contained 9 bases not matched to a gene. Germline CDR1 and CDR2: SGDLS and YYNGEE.

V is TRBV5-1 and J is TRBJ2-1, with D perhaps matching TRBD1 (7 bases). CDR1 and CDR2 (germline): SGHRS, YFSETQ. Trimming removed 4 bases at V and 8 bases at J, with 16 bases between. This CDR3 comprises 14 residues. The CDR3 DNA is TGCGCCAGCAGCGCTCTTCAGGGGGGAGATGAGCAGTTCTTC. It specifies CASSALQGGDEQFF.

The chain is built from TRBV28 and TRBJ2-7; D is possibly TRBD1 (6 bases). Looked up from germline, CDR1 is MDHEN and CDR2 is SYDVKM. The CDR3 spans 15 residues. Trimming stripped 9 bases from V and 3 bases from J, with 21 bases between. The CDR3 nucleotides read TGTGCCAGTCCCCCGGACAGATATGGAAGCTACGAGCAGTACTTC. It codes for CASPPDRYGSYEQYF.

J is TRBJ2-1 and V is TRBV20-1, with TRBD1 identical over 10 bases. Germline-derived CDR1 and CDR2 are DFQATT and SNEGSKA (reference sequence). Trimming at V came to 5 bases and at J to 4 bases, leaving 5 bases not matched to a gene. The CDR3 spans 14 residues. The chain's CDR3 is CSAQGQGNYNEQFF. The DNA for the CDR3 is TGCAGTGCTCAGGGACAGGGGAATTACAATGAGCAGTTCTTC.

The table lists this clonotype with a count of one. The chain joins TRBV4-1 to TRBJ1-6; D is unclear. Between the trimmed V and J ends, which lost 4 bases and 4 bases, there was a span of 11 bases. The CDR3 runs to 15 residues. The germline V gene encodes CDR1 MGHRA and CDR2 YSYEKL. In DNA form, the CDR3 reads TGCGCCAGCAGCCCCCGGGCGGATTATAATTCACCCCTCCACTTT. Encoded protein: CASSPRADYNSPLHF.

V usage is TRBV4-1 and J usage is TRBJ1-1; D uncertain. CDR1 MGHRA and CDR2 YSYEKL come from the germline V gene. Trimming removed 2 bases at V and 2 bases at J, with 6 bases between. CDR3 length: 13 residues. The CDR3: CASSQPENTEAFF. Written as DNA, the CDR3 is TGCGCCAGCAGCCAACCGGAAAACACTGAAGCTTTCTTT.

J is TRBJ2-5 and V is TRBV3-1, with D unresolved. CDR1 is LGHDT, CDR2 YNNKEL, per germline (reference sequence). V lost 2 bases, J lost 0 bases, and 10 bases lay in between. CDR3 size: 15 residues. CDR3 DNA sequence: TGTGCCAGCAGCCAATCCAGGCGCAACCAAGAGACCCAGTACTTC. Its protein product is CASSQSRRNQETQYF.

The CDR3 DNA reads TGTGCCAGCAGTGATCTCTCCCCCACCAGTGAGCAGTTCTTC. Its protein is CASSDLSPTSEQFF. The rearrangement uses TRBV25-1 and TRBJ2-1, with D unresolved. The CDR3 loop spans 14 amino acids. The germline gives CDR1 MGHDK, CDR2 SYGVNS. The ends were cut back, 3 bases at V and 9 bases at J, with 15 bases in the middle.

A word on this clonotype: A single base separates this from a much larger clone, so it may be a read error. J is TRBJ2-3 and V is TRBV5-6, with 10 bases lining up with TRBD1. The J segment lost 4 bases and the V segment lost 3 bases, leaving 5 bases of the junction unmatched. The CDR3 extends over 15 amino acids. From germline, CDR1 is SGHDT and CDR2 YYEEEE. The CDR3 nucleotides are TGTGCCAGCAGCTGGGACAGGGGACGCGCAGATACGCAGTATTTT. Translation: CASSWDRGRADTQYF.

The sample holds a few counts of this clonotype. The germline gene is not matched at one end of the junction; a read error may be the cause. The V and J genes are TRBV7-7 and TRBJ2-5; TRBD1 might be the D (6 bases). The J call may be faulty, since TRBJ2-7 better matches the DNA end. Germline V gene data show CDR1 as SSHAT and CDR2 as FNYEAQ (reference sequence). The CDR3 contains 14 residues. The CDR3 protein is CASSPGQSQAEQYF. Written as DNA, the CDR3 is TGTGCTAGCAGCCCAGGACAGAGCCAAGCCGAGCAGTACTTC.

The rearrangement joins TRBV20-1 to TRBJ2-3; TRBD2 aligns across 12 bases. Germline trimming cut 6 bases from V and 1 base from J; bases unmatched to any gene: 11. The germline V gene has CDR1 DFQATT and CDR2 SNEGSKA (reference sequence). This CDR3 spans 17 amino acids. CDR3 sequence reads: CSAHPSGGAVRTDTQYF. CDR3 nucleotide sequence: TGCAGTGCGCACCCTAGCGGGGGGGCAGTGCGCACAGATACGCAGTATTTT.

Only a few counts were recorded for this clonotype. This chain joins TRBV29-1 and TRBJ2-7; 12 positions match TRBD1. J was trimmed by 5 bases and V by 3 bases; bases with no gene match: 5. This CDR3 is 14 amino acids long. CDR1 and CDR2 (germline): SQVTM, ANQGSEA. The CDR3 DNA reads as TGCAGCGTTGAGGCCCGGGACAGGGGGCACGAGCAGTACTTC. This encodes CSVEARDRGHEQYF.

CDR3 in DNA: TGCGCCAGCAGCCTGGGGGCTGGTGGACAGCCTCTGAAGTACTTC. It is translated as CASSLGAGGQPLKYF. The gene calls are TRBV5-1 and TRBJ2-5; possible D gene TRBD1, 6 bases. This CDR3 is built from 15 residues. V was shortened by 4 bases and J by 12 bases, with 25 bases between the two germline ends. Germline V gene data show CDR1 as SGHRS and CDR2 as YFSETQ.

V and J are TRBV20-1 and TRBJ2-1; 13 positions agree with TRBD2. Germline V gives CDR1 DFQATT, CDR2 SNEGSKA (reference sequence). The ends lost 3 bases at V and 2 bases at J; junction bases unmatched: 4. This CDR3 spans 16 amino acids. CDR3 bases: TGCAGTGCTAGGTCGGGACTAGCGGGGACCTACAATGAGCAGTTCTTC. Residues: CSARSGLAGTYNEQFF.

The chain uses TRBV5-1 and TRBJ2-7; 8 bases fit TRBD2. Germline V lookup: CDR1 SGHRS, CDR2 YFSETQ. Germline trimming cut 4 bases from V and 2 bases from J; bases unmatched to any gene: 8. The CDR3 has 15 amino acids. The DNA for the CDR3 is TGCGCCAGCAGCCCGGGAGGGACGGACCCCTACGAGCAGTACTTC. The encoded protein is CASSPGGTDPYEQYF.

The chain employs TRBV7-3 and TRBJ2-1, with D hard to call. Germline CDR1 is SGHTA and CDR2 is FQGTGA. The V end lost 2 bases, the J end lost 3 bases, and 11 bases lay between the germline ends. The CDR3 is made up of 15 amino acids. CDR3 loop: CASSLSGPVYNEQFF. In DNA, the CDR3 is TGTGCCAGCAGCTTATCGGGTCCGGTCTACAATGAGCAGTTCTTC.

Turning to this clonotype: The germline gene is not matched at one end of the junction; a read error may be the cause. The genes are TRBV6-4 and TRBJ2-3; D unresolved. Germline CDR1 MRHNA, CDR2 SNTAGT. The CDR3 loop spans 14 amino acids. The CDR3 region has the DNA TGTGCCGGCAGTCGCGTAATGCCAATAGATACGCAGTATTTT. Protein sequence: CAGSRVMPIDTQYF.

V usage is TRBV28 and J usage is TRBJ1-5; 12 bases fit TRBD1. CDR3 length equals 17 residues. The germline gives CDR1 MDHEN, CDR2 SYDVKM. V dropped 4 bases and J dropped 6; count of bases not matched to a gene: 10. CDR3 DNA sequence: TGTGCCAGCAGTTCCCCCGGGACAGGGGGCCCCGGTCAGCCCCAGCATTTT. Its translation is CASSSPGTGGPGQPQHF.